The 15 T cell receptor beta chains in this list originate from one sample, sequenced in a study of T cells in Graves' hyperthyroidism and ophthalmopathy. There were TCR beta CDR3 regions amplified from RNA transcripts. A first-round RT-PCR of the TCR CDR3 used the HTBI primer set. TCRdb recomputed calls from the multiplex PCR reads with MiXCR, one row per CDR3 protein. The repertoire holds hundreds of thousands of distinct CDR3 sequences, about 15% seen once, with about 4.5% in the top ten. Specimen: blood. These receptor sequences come from a woman aged 40-49 years with Graves' ophthalmopathy.

This clonotype was recorded many times. The gene calls are TRBV12-5 and TRBJ2-7, with D possibly TRBD1 on 6 matching bases. The CDR3 has 15 residues. From germline, CDR1 is LGHNT and CDR2 FRNRAP. Between the trimmed V and J ends, which lost 1 base and 6 bases, there was a span of 16 bases. The CDR3 bases are TGTGCTAGTGGTTTGGAGCCACTGACAGGAGGCGAGCAGTACTTC. Translation: CASGLEPLTGGEQYF.

This clonotype appeared many times. The chain employs TRBV6-1 and TRBJ1-2, with 7 positions matching TRBD1. V shed 4 bases, J shed 8 bases, and the junction held 10 bases outside the gene matches. Germline values: CDR1 MNHNS, CDR2 SASEGT. The CDR3 is 14 amino acids. As DNA, the CDR3 is TGTGCCAGCAGTGGCCCCGACAGGGTAGACGGCTACACCTTC. This encodes CASSGPDRVDGYTF.

This clonotype occurred many times. The V gene is TRBV20-1, the J gene TRBJ2-7; tentative D call: TRBD2 (6 bases). Germline V gene lookup returns CDR1 DFQATT and CDR2 SNEGSKA (reference sequence). The CDR3 runs to 15 residues. Trimming pared 3 bases from V and 0 bases from J, leaving 15 bases between. This CDR3 reads CSARGGAGSSYEQYF. The DNA of the CDR3 is TGCAGTGCTAGGGGTGGGGCGGGGAGCTCCTACGAGCAGTACTTC.

In this sample, this clonotype turned up many times. The chain carries TRBV7-9 and TRBJ1-2; TRBD1 is a possible D gene (5 bases). V was pared by 5 bases and J by 4 bases, with 14 bases between. From germline, CDR1 is SEHNR and CDR2 FQNEAQ (reference sequence). This CDR3 region has 14 residues. The CDR3 sequence is CASSPWGGTYGYTF. The CDR3 DNA follows: TGTGCCAGCAGCCCGTGGGGCGGTACCTATGGCTACACCTTC.

This clonotype has only a few counts. The chain links TRBV24-1 to TRBJ1-5; D is undetermined. The germline CDR1 and CDR2 sequences are KGHDR and SFDVKD. CDR3 length: 15 residues. V was trimmed by 2 bases and J by 1 base, leaving 8 bases between them. The CDR3 nucleotides read TGTGCCACCAGTGATTGGGCGGGGAGCAATCAGCCCCAGCATTTT. Translated, it gives CATSDWAGSNQPQHF.

The sample holds many counts of this clonotype. This chain joins TRBV2 and TRBJ2-7, with 8 bases lining up with TRBD1. This CDR3 is built from 14 residues. Trimming cost V 3 bases and J 4 bases; bases outside gene matches: 5. Germline lookup yields CDR1 SNHLY and CDR2 FYNNEI. CDR3 sequence: CASSEEQGVYEQYF. In DNA form, the CDR3 reads TGTGCCAGCAGTGAGGAACAGGGGGTATACGAGCAGTACTTC.

This clonotype occurred many times. This chain connects TRBV11-2 to TRBJ2-7; no firm D call. Between the trimmed V and J ends, which lost 3 bases and 9 bases, there was a span of 15 bases. Germline CDR1 SGHAT, CDR2 FQNNGV. This CDR3 contains 13 residues. CDR3 coding DNA: TGTGCCAGCAGCTTCCCCCAGGCACGGCGGCAGTACTTC. Translating it yields CASSFPQARRQYF.

This clonotype turned up a few times. A read error may be the cause here, since a much bigger clone is one base away. The rearrangement joins TRBV3-1 to TRBJ1-2; D is perhaps TRBD1 (5 bases). Between the trimmed V and J ends, which lost 6 bases and 0 bases, there was a span of 8 bases. This CDR3 is built from 13 residues. CDR1 is LGHDT, CDR2 YNNKEL, per germline (reference sequence). CDR3 amino acids: CASSYRTNYGYTF. The CDR3 bases are TGTGCCAGCAGTTACAGGACTAACTATGGCTACACCTTC.

This sequence joins TRBV11-1 and TRBJ2-3; D is unresolved. Trimming removed 1 base from V and 2 bases from J, with 13 bases in between. From germline, CDR1 is SGHAT and CDR2 FQDESV (reference sequence). The CDR3 totals 16 residues. Written as DNA, the CDR3 is TGTGCCAGCAGCTTAGGGTTCGCCCCCCTCACAGATACGCAGTATTTT. Translated: CASSLGFAPLTDTQYF.

Of note for this clonotype: A junction end diverges from the germline sequence, so it may reflect a read error. The chain links TRBV29-1 to TRBJ1-2; no clear D gene. The CDR3 loop spans 13 amino acids. Germline V lookup: CDR1 SQVTM, CDR2 ANQGSEA. CDR3 protein: CSVETDDSCGHTF. In DNA, the CDR3 is TGCAGCGTAGAGACGGACGACTCCTGTGGCCACACCTTC. Full variable domain (missing parts from reference TRBV29-1 and TRBJ1-2): SAVISQKPSRDICQRGTSLTIQCQVDSQVTMMFWYRQQPGQSLTLIATANQGSEATYESGFVIDKFPISRPNLTFSTLTVSNMSPEDSSIYLCSVETDDSCGHTFGSGTRLTVV.

In this sample, this clonotype turned up many times. V gene TRBV20-1 combines with J gene TRBJ2-7; perhaps TRBD2 as D (5 bases). V lost 0 bases, J lost 2 bases, and 11 bases lay in between. CDR1 DFQATT and CDR2 SNEGSKA come from the germline V gene (reference sequence). The CDR3 is made up of 14 amino acids. In nucleotides, the CDR3 is TGCAGTGCTAGAGAGGATACCGGGACCTACGAGCAGTACTTC. Protein: CSAREDTGTYEQYF.

This clonotype was found many times. The chain couples TRBV19 to TRBJ1-5; D perhaps matches TRBD1 (6 bases). V was clipped by 8 bases and J by 8 bases, with 19 bases between them. Germline CDR1 LNHDA, CDR2 SQIVND (reference sequence). This CDR3 spans 14 amino acids. CDR3 sequence: CASEGGAAVEPQHF. CDR3 coding DNA: TGTGCCAGTGAGGGGGGGGCGGCGGTGGAGCCCCAGCATTTT. The full variable domain, with the rest looked up from reference TRBV19 and TRBJ1-5, is DGGITQSPKYLFRKEGQNVTLSCEQNLNHDAMYWYRQDPGQGLRLIYYSQIVNDFQKGDIAEGYSVSREKKESFPLTVTSAQKNPTAFYLCASEGGAAVEPQHFGDGTRLSIL.

Many counts were recorded for this clonotype. CDR3 bases: TGTGCCAGCAGCTACCGCCCCCGGGGGAGTGTTATAGAGACCCAGTACTTC. It encodes CASSYRPRGSVIETQYF. The J gene is TRBJ2-5, the V gene TRBV11-2; possible D gene TRBD2, 6 bases. V was pared by 4 bases and J by 4 bases, with 22 bases between. The germline V gene encodes CDR1 SGHAT and CDR2 FQNNGV. The CDR3 totals 17 residues. The full variable domain, in which reference TRBV11-2 and TRBJ2-5 provide the parts outside the CDR3, is EAGVAQSPRYKIIEKRQSVAFWCNPISGHATLYWYQQILGQGPKLLIQFQNNGVVDDSQLPKDRFSAERLKGVDSTLKIQPAKLEDSAVYLCASSYRPRGSVIETQYFGPGTRLLVL.

In its sample, this clonotype was seen many times. The rearrangement uses TRBV20-1 and TRBJ2-7, with D unclear. V dropped 3 bases and J dropped 3 bases, with 6 bases sitting between them. The CDR3 totals 11 residues. Germline V gene lookup returns CDR1 DFQATT and CDR2 SNEGSKA (reference sequence). CDR3 loop: CSASFNYEQYF. The CDR3 bases are TGCAGTGCTAGTTTTAACTACGAGCAGTACTTC.

This clonotype was observed many times. V usage is TRBV20-1 and J usage is TRBJ1-1; D not resolved. Per germline, CDR1 DFQATT and CDR2 SNEGSKA (reference sequence). Trimming took 5 bases from V and 3 from J, leaving 13 bases between them. The CDR3 is 13 amino acids. The CDR3 DNA follows: TGCAGTGCTCCAAAAGGGAGGCACACTGAAGCTTTCTTT. It is translated as CSAPKGRHTEAFF.